This TCR beta chain was captured in a study of shared clonotypes between healthy human individuals. Overall study: Used for every donor were three CD4 naive, three CD4 memory, two CD8 naive and one CD8 memory plate.

The CDR3 has 16 amino acids. Germline V gives CDR1 SGHVS, CDR2 FQNEAQ. V shed 4 bases and J shed 0 bases, with 15 bases lying between them. The authors' processing: Owing to the provision of junction-only sequences devoid of quality scores by immunoSEQ, filtering differed. Measured with immunoSEQ multiplex PCR; TCRdb has only the in-frame clones, and not every one. D and trimming come from the DNA, and the V and J calls and clone size come from that table. This repertoire shows about 2 million clones, approximately 95% found once; its top ten account for roughly 0.13%. Only Caucasian adults living in Nashville, Tennessee made up the donor group.

V gene TRBV7-8 combines with J gene TRBJ1-1; no definite D call. Material for sequencing was naive CD4+ T cells sorted from blood. Specified subset: CD45RA+ positively selected. The clonotype comes from a man in his late teens or twenties in good health. The CDR3 DNA sequence: TGTGCCAGCAGCTCGCCAAATTTGAGGCTGAACACTGAAGCTTTCTTT. Translating gives CASSSPNLRLNTEAFF. Based on the CDR3 plus reference TRBV7-8 and TRBJ1-1, the full variable domain is GAGVSQSPRYKVAKRGQDVALRCDPISGHVSLFWYQQALGQGPEFLTYFQNEAQLDKSGLPSDRFFAERPEGSVSTLKIQRTQQEDSAVYLCASSSPNLRLNTEAFFGQGTRLTVV.